Shown below are 24 T cell receptor beta chains from a single sample sequenced in a study of blood T cell repertoires in COVID-19. Method: immunoSEQ multiplex PCR; TCRdb's copy keeps in-frame clones and lacks some. This table has about 200,000 clones, around nine tenths appearing once. The specimen sequenced was peripheral blood. The receptors shown here come from a man aged 50 or older with COVID-19, enrolled during active disease.

CDR3 DNA sequence: TGTGCCACCACGACTAGCGGGAGCACAGATACGCAGTATTTT. This codes for CATTTSGSTDTQYF. The chain joins TRBV7-9 to TRBJ2-3, with TRBD2 identical over 10 bases. The V gene end was trimmed by 10 bases and the J gene end by 0 bases; junction bases not matched to a gene: 4. The CDR3 is made up of 14 amino acids. The V gene's germline CDR1 is SEHNR and CDR2 FQNEAQ (reference sequence).

This chain uses TRBV11-3 with TRBJ2-1, with D maybe TRBD2 (5 bases). CDR3 length equals 11 residues. V dropped 5 bases and J dropped 10 bases, with 9 bases sitting between them. Germline V CDR1 and CDR2: SGHNT, YENEEA. The CDR3 sequence: CASSRGGEQFF. The DNA of the CDR3 is TGTGCCAGCAGCCGGGGTGGGGAGCAGTTCTTC.

A few counts support this clone. The gene calls are TRBV14 and TRBJ2-7; 7 bases fit TRBD1. V shed 4 bases, J shed 6 bases, and the junction held 3 bases outside the gene matches. The CDR3 contains 12 residues. Germline V lookup: CDR1 SGHDN, CDR2 FVKESK. CDR3: CASSPKGAEQYF. CDR3 nucleotide sequence: TGTGCCAGCAGCCCGAAGGGGGCCGAGCAGTACTTC.

This chain connects TRBV5-6 to TRBJ2-5; TRBD1 agrees at 10 bases. Germline V CDR1 and CDR2: SGHDT, YYEEEE. The CDR3 consists of 16 residues. V shed 2 bases and J 2 bases; nucleotides not matched to a gene: 6. CDR3 DNA: TGTGCCAGCAGCTTTTTACGGACAGGGGGACAAGAGACCCAGTACTTC. Translated: CASSFLRTGGQETQYF.

The chain has TRBV7-9 and TRBJ2-1; D might be TRBD1 (6 bases). CDR3 length: 16 amino acids. With 3 bases removed from V and 7 bases from J, the gap between germline ends came to 19 bases. Germline V gene sequence: CDR1 SEHNR, CDR2 FQNEAQ (reference sequence). Written as DNA, the CDR3 is TGTGCCAGCAGCTTCCTTCAGGGGAAAGGACCGAATGAGCAGTTCTTC. The encoded protein is CASSFLQGKGPNEQFF.

In its sample, this clone was seen once. V and J are TRBV11-1 and TRBJ1-1; 9 bases align to TRBD1. With V trimmed by 2 bases and J by 5 bases, 9 bases remained unmatched. The CDR3 extends over 16 amino acids. The germline V gene has CDR1 SGHAT and CDR2 FQDESV (reference sequence). The CDR3 loop is CASSLRAGTGKTEAFF. The CDR3 DNA reads TGTGCCAGCAGCTTACGAGCCGGGACAGGGAAAACTGAAGCTTTCTTT.

This rearrangement joins TRBV18 to TRBJ1-5, with D perhaps TRBD1 (5 bases). The length of the CDR3 is 13 residues. The germline gives CDR1 KGHSH, CDR2 LQKENI. Trimming removed 3 bases at V and 11 bases at J, with 14 bases between. CDR3 in amino acids: CASSPLSQDTQHF. The DNA of the CDR3 is TGTGCCAGCTCACCCTTAAGCCAGGACACCCAGCATTTT.

There are a few counts of this clone. The chain uses TRBV14 and TRBJ1-1; D gene ambiguous. The V and J ends lost 3 bases and 7 bases respectively, with 18 bases between them. CDR3 length: 15 residues. From germline, CDR1 is SGHDN and CDR2 FVKESK. CDR3 amino acids: CASSHLPGGPGEAFF. Here the CDR3 DNA reads TGTGCCAGCAGCCACCTTCCGGGAGGGCCGGGTGAAGCTTTCTTT.

The chain recombines TRBV7-6 with TRBJ1-3, with 9 bases lining up with TRBD1. This CDR3 comprises 15 residues. Trimming took 1 base from V and 7 from J; bases not matched to a gene: 5. Germline V gives CDR1 SGHVS, CDR2 FNYEAQ. The CDR3 DNA follows: TGTGCCAGCAGCTTAGTGCCCGGGACAGGGAACACCATATATTTT. This encodes CASSLVPGTGNTIYF.

This chain uses TRBV21-1 with TRBJ1-6. TRBV21-1 is annotated as a pseudogene. The CDR3 is 15 residues long. The CDR3 DNA reads as TGTGCCAGCAGCAAAGGAGGGTTTCAAAATTCACCCCTCCACTTT. Protein sequence: CASSKGGFQNSPLHF.

The rearrangement joins TRBV18 to TRBJ2-7; tentatively, D is TRBD2 (6 bases). V was shortened by 4 bases and J by 3 bases, with 7 bases between the two germline ends. The CDR3 is made up of 12 amino acids. CDR1 and CDR2 (germline): KGHSH, LQKENI. The CDR3 is CASSRDFYEQYF. The CDR3 DNA reads as TGTGCCAGCTCACGGGACTTCTACGAGCAGTACTTC. The entire variable domain, with the rest obtained from reference TRBV18 and TRBJ2-7, is as follows: NAGVMQNPRHLVRRRGQEARLRCSPMKGHSHVYWYRQLPEEGLKFMVYLQKENIIDESGMPKERFSAEFPKEGPSILRIQQVVRGDSAAYFCASSRDFYEQYFGPGTRLTVT.

This clone was seen just once. This chain links TRBV4-2 with TRBJ1-3; tentative D call: TRBD1 (6 bases). Germline lookup yields CDR1 LGHNA and CDR2 YNFKEQ. This CDR3 spans 17 amino acids. The ends were cut back, 2 bases at V and 0 bases at J, with 14 bases in the middle. DNA of the CDR3: TGTGCCAGCAGCCAAAACAGGGTACCGCTCTCTGGAAACACCATATATTTT. Protein product: CASSQNRVPLSGNTIYF.

This chain joins TRBV4-1 and TRBJ2-1; TRBD2 agrees at 15 bases. This CDR3 has 15 residues. V shed 5 bases and J 6 bases; nucleotides not matched to a gene: 2. CDR1 is MGHRA, CDR2 YSYEKL, per germline. The chain's CDR3 is CASSGLAGGFNEQFF. CDR3 nucleotides: TGCGCCAGCAGCGGACTAGCGGGAGGGTTCAATGAGCAGTTCTTC.

V usage is TRBV6-5 and J usage is TRBJ2-5; a possible D gene is TRBD2 (6 bases). CDR1 and CDR2 from the germline V gene are MNHEY and SVGAGI. The CDR3 covers 15 residues. V gave up 1 base and J gave up 4 bases, with 13 bases separating them. CDR3 nucleotide sequence: TGTGCCAGCAGTTACTTCGCGGGGAGGAGAGAGACCCAGTACTTC. This sequence encodes CASSYFAGRRETQYF.

The chain carries TRBV5-4 and TRBJ2-3; 14 bases align to TRBD2. Germline V lookup: CDR1 SGHNT, CDR2 YYREEE (reference sequence). The V gene end was trimmed by 5 bases and the J gene end by 7 bases; junction bases not matched to a gene: 6. The CDR3 contains 15 residues. CDR3 protein: CASRPGTSGSNTQYF. CDR3 DNA sequence: TGTGCCAGCAGACCCGGGACTAGCGGGAGTAATACGCAGTATTTT.

The chain recombines TRBV29-1 with TRBJ2-4; D is perhaps TRBD1 (6 bases). This CDR3 region has 13 residues. Per the germline V gene, CDR1 is SQVTM and CDR2 is ANQGSEA. Deletions cut 5 bases from V and 8 bases from J, with 16 bases between. The CDR3 reads CSVSRTADHIQYF. CDR3 sequence (DNA): TGCAGCGTTTCACGGACAGCCGACCACATTCAGTACTTC.

V is TRBV5-1 and J is TRBJ2-3; D is unresolved. Trimming removed 0 bases from V and 0 bases from J, with 11 bases in between. The germline CDR1 and CDR2 sequences are SGHRS and YFSETQ. The CDR3 has 16 residues. As DNA, the CDR3 is TGCGCCAGCAGCTTGGAGGCGGCACATAGCACAGATACGCAGTATTTT. This gives the protein CASSLEAAHSTDTQYF.

The V gene is TRBV10-3, the J gene TRBJ2-2, with D perhaps TRBD2 (6 bases). This CDR3 region has 14 residues. Germline V gene sequence: CDR1 ENHRY, CDR2 SYGVKD. Trimming took off 8 bases at V and 6 bases at J, with 16 bases between the two ends. The CDR3 here is CAIRPSVGPGELFF. DNA of the CDR3: TGTGCCATCCGACCTAGCGTGGGTCCCGGGGAGCTGTTTTTT.

The rearrangement links TRBV9 to TRBJ2-1; 12 bases map to TRBD2. This CDR3 spans 18 amino acids. The germline V gene has CDR1 SGDLS and CDR2 YYNGEE. Trimming at V came to 8 bases and at J to 7 bases, leaving 19 bases not matched to a gene. CDR3 region: CASSMWSSGGAVRNEQFF. The CDR3 bases are TGTGCCAGTTCTATGTGGTCTAGCGGGGGGGCTGTGCGGAATGAGCAGTTCTTC.

This sequence joins TRBV5-5 and TRBJ1-1; maybe TRBD1 (5 bases). The length of the CDR3 is 14 residues. Trimming removed 0 bases from V and 0 bases from J, with 6 bases in between. The germline V gene has CDR1 SGHKS and CDR2 YYEKEE (reference sequence). CDR3 bases: TGTGCCAGCAGCTTGGGACAGATGAACACTGAAGCTTTCTTT. Protein product: CASSLGQMNTEAFF.

The rearrangement links TRBV27 to TRBJ2-7; 8 bases are a match to TRBD1. The CDR3 length is 16 residues. Germline V lookup: CDR1 MNHEY, CDR2 SMNVEV (reference sequence). The V segment lost 0 bases and the J segment 2 bases; nucleotides outside the gene matches: 6. The CDR3 coding sequence is TGTGCCAGCAGTTTATCAGGGGACAGGAGCCCCTACGAGCAGTACTTC. Encoded protein: CASSLSGDRSPYEQYF.

The rearrangement joins TRBV7-8 to TRBJ2-1; 7 bases align to TRBD2. Germline CDR1 SGHVS, CDR2 FQNEAQ. This CDR3 is built from 19 residues. The V and J ends lost 6 bases and 2 bases, in that order; junction bases with no gene match: 19. The DNA of the CDR3 is TGTGCCAGCAGGTCATCCGACTCTAGCGAGGGAGGGCCCTACAATGAGCAGTTCTTC. Protein product: CASRSSDSSEGGPYNEQFF.

V and J are TRBV6-5 and TRBJ1-1; D uncertain. CDR1 and CDR2 from the germline V gene are MNHEY and SVGAGI. Trimming took off 8 bases at V and 1 base at J, with 11 bases between the two ends. CDR3 length: 13 amino acids. CDR3 in amino acids: CASLSVPNTEAFF. The CDR3 DNA reads as TGTGCCAGCCTTTCGGTCCCGAACACTGAAGCTTTCTTT.

J is TRBJ1-1 and V is TRBV7-9, with a possible D match to TRBD1 (6 bases). CDR1 and CDR2 (germline): SEHNR, FQNEAQ (reference sequence). With 6 bases removed from V and 5 bases from J, the gap between germline ends came to 16 bases. CDR3 length equals 14 residues. The CDR3 region is CASSRGDGGTEAFF. CDR3 in DNA: TGTGCCAGCAGTAGGGGGGACGGGGGGACTGAAGCTTTCTTT.